The rows below give T cell receptor beta chains drawn from one sample of a study of shared clonotypes between healthy human individuals. Profiling relied on immunoSEQ multiplex PCR, and the TCRdb table lists in-frame clones only, not all of them. The sample contains about 690,000 clones, roughly 87% of which appear only once. The sample taken for sequencing was memory CD8+ T cells from PBMCs. These receptor sequences come from a man aged 18 to 30 in good health. Some clones in this sample may be carry-over from other donors' samples. Both conserved end residues are part of each CDR3. The order of the fields is V gene, D gene, J gene, CDR3 DNA, CDR3 protein. A D gene is named only where the DNA matches it firmly.

>TRBV7-2|TRBD1|TRBJ2-2
TGTGCCAGCATTTCCAGGGGGCGCCCCGGGGAGCTGTTTTTT
CASISRGRPGELFF
>TRBV27|TRBD2|TRBJ2-2
TGTGCCAGCAGTTTGGGAGGGGCGCCTGCCGGGGAGCTGTTTTTT
CASSLGGAPAGELFF
>TRBV5-5|NA|TRBJ1-2
TGTGCCAGCAGCTCCTCTGGGACACTAAGATGGGGCTATGGCTACACCTTC
CASSSSGTLRWGYGYTF
>TRBV21-1|NA|TRBJ1-1
TGTGCCAGCAGAGAGCTGCCCTTT
CASRELPF
>TRBV30|NA|TRBJ2-7
TGTGCCTGGAGCACCTTTTACGAGCAGTACTTC
CAWSTFYEQYF
>TRBV9|NA|TRBJ1-2
TGTGCCAGCAGCGACCGGACAGTTGACCATGGCTACACCTTC
CASSDRTVDHGYTF
>TRBV7-2|NA|TRBJ2-7
TGTGCCAGCAGCTCCTTCAGGGTTGGGGGCTCCTACGAGCAGTACTTC
CASSSFRVGGSYEQYF
>TRBV5-6|NA|TRBJ1-5
TGTGCCAGCAGCCCATCCGGGGGGCCCCAGCATTTT
CASSPSGGPQHF
>TRBV6-5|NA|TRBJ2-7
TGTGCCAGCAGTTACCTTGGCGGACAGCGCGAGCAGTACTTC
CASSYLGGQREQYF
>TRBV5-8|TRBD1|TRBJ2-1
TGTGCCAGCAGCTTGAACAGGGGGCTTTACAATGAGCAGTTCTTC
CASSLNRGLYNEQFF
>TRBV29-1|NA|TRBJ2-1
TGCAGCGTTTTCGGCAGCTCCTACAATGAGCAGTTCTTC
CSVFGSSYNEQFF
>TRBV29-1|NA|TRBJ1-3
TGCAGCGTTGAAAAATCCTCCTCTGGAAACACCATATATTTT
CSVEKSSSGNTIYF
>TRBV5-6|NA|TRBJ1-2
TGTGCCAGCAGCATTGTCCCCGGGACGGCCCAAGGCTACACCTTC
CASSIVPGTAQGYTF
>TRBV27|TRBD2|TRBJ2-3
TGTGCCAGCAGCTCTCCGGGACTAGCGGGATTCTTTCATACGCAGTATTTT
CASSSPGLAGFFHTQYF
>TRBV5-1|TRBD1|TRBJ2-5
TGCGCCAGCAGCCCTTTGACAGGGCACGAGACCCAGTACTTC
CASSPLTGHETQYF
>TRBV7-3|TRBD1|TRBJ1-1
TGTGCCAGCAGCCAGACAGGGGATGACACTGAAGCTTTCTTT
CASSQTGDDTEAFF
>TRBV5-8|NA|TRBJ2-7
TGTGCCAGCAGCTTGAGGGGGACCTTAACCTACGAGCAGTACTTC
CASSLRGTLTYEQYF
>TRBV28|NA|TRBJ1-5
TGTGCCAGCAGTTCTACGGGGAGGGGGGTCGGCAATCAGCCCCAGCATTTT
CASSSTGRGVGNQPQHF
>TRBV27|TRBD1|TRBJ1-4
TGTGCCAGCAGTTTGGGGGCATGGTCAGAGGGGGCGGGTAATGAAAAACTGTTTTTT
CASSLGAWSEGAGNEKLFF
>TRBV5-6|TRBD1|TRBJ2-7
TGTGCCAGCAGCTCCGGGACAGGGGGCTTCCTCTACGAGCAGTACTTC
CASSSGTGGFLYEQYF
>TRBV29-1|NA|TRBJ2-3
TGCAGCGTTGAGCTGCAGGGCCCAGATACGCAGTATTTT
CSVELQGPDTQYF
>TRBV7-9|NA|TRBJ1-1
TGTGCCAGCAGCTTACTGGGCAGCGGCTATGATGCTGAAGCTTTCTTT
CASSLLGSGYDAEAFF
>TRBV6-5|NA|TRBJ2-7
TGTGCCAGGGGGTTGGGACCGGGGGCCTACGAGCAGTACTTC
CARGLGPGAYEQYF
>TRBV7-9|TRBD2|TRBJ2-7
TGTGCCAGCAGCCAAACTAGCGGACCGACCTACGAGCAGTACTTC
CASSQTSGPTYEQYF
>TRBV28|TRBD1|TRBJ2-5
TGTGCCAGCAGTGACATGCAGGGGGCGGGAGAGACCCAGTACTTC
CASSDMQGAGETQYF
>TRBV7-3|NA|TRBJ2-3
TGTGCCAGCAGCTTCGACGACAGGATCCTCACAGATACGCAGTATTTT
CASSFDDRILTDTQYF
>TRBV7-9|NA|TRBJ2-6
TGTGCCAGCAGCCGAGGTCCCGGACATTCTGGGGCCAACGTCCTGACTTTC
CASSRGPGHSGANVLTF
>TRBV28|TRBD2|TRBJ2-1
TGTGCCAGCAGACGCAGCGGGAGCTCCTACAATGAGCAGTTCTTC
CASRRSGSSYNEQFF
>TRBV28|NA|TRBJ2-3
TGTGCCAGCAGTTTAAAGAGCACAGATACGCAGTATTTT
CASSLKSTDTQYF
>TRBV28|NA|TRBJ2-1
TGTGCCAGCCGGGACCCGGTCGGGCAGTTCTTC
CASRDPVGQFF
>TRBV18|NA|TRBJ1-1
TGTGCCAGCTCACTACGGACAGACGACCCGGAATCTGAAGCTTTCTTT
CASSLRTDDPESEAFF
>TRBV7-8|TRBD1|TRBJ1-5
TGTGCCAGCAGCTCACGACAGGGGGGGCAGCCCCAGCATTTT
CASSSRQGGQPQHF
>TRBV7-7|NA|TRBJ2-3
TGTGCCAGCAGCTCGACGGACACAGATACGCAGTATTTT
CASSSTDTDTQYF
>TRBV2|NA|TRBJ2-3
TGTGCCAGCAGACCAGGGCCTAGCACAGATACGCAGTATTTT
CASRPGPSTDTQYF
>TRBV7-9|NA|TRBJ2-5
TGTGCCAGCAGCCCGTCGACGCCAAAAGAGACCCAGTACTTC
CASSPSTPKETQYF
>TRBV9|TRBD2|TRBJ2-1
TGTGCCAGCAGCGTGGCTAGCGGGAGTGGCAATGAGCAGTTCTTC
CASSVASGSGNEQFF
>TRBV28|NA|TRBJ2-5
TGTGCCAGCAGCGATATTGACAGAGAACAAGAGACCCAGTACTTC
CASSDIDREQETQYF
>TRBV27|TRBD2|TRBJ2-2
TGTGCCAGCAGTTTATTTAGCGGGTTCGCGAACACCGGGGAGCTGTTTTTT
CASSLFSGFANTGELFF
>TRBV28|TRBD1|TRBJ1-5
TGTGCCAGCAGTTTTTGGACAGGGGGCAAAGCCCAGCATTTT
CASSFWTGGKAQHF